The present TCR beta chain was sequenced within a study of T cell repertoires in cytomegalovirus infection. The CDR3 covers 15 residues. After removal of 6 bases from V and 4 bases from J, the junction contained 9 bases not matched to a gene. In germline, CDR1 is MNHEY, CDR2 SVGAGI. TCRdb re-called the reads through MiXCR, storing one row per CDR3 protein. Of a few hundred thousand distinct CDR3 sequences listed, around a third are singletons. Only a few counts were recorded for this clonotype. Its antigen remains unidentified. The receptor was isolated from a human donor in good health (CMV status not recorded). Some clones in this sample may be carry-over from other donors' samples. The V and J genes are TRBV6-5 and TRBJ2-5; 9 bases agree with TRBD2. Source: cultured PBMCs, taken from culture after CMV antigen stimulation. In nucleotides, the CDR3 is TGTGCCAGCAGCTCGTCGTCAGCGGGAGGAGAGACCCAGTACTTC. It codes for CASSSSSAGGETQYF.